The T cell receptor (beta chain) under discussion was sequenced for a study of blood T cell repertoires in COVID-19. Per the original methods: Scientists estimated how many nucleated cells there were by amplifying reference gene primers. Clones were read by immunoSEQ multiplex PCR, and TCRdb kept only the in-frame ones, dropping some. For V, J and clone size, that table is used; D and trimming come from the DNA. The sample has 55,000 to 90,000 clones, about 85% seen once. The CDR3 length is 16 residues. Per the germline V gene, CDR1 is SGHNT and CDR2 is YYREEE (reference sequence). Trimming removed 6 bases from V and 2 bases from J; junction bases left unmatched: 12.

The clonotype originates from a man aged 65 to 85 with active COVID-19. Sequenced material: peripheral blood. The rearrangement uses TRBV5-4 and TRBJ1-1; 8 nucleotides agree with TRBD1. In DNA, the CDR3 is TGTGCCAGCAACACGGGCTGGGACAGGCCAAACACTGAAGCTTTCTTT. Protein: CASNTGWDRPNTEAFF.